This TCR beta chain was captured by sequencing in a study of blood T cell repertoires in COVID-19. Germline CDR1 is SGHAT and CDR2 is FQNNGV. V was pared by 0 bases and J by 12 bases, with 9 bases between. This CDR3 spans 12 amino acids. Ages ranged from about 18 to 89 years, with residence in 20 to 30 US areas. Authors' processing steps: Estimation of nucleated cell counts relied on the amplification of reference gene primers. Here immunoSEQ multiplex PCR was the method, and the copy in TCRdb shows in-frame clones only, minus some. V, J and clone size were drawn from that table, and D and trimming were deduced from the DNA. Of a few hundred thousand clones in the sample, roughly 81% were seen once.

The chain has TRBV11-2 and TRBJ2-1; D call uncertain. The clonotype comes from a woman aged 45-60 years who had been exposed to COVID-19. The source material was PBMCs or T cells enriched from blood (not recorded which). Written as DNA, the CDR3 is TGTGCCAGCAGCTTAGATACTCCCGGGCAGTTCTTC. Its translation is CASSLDTPGQFF.